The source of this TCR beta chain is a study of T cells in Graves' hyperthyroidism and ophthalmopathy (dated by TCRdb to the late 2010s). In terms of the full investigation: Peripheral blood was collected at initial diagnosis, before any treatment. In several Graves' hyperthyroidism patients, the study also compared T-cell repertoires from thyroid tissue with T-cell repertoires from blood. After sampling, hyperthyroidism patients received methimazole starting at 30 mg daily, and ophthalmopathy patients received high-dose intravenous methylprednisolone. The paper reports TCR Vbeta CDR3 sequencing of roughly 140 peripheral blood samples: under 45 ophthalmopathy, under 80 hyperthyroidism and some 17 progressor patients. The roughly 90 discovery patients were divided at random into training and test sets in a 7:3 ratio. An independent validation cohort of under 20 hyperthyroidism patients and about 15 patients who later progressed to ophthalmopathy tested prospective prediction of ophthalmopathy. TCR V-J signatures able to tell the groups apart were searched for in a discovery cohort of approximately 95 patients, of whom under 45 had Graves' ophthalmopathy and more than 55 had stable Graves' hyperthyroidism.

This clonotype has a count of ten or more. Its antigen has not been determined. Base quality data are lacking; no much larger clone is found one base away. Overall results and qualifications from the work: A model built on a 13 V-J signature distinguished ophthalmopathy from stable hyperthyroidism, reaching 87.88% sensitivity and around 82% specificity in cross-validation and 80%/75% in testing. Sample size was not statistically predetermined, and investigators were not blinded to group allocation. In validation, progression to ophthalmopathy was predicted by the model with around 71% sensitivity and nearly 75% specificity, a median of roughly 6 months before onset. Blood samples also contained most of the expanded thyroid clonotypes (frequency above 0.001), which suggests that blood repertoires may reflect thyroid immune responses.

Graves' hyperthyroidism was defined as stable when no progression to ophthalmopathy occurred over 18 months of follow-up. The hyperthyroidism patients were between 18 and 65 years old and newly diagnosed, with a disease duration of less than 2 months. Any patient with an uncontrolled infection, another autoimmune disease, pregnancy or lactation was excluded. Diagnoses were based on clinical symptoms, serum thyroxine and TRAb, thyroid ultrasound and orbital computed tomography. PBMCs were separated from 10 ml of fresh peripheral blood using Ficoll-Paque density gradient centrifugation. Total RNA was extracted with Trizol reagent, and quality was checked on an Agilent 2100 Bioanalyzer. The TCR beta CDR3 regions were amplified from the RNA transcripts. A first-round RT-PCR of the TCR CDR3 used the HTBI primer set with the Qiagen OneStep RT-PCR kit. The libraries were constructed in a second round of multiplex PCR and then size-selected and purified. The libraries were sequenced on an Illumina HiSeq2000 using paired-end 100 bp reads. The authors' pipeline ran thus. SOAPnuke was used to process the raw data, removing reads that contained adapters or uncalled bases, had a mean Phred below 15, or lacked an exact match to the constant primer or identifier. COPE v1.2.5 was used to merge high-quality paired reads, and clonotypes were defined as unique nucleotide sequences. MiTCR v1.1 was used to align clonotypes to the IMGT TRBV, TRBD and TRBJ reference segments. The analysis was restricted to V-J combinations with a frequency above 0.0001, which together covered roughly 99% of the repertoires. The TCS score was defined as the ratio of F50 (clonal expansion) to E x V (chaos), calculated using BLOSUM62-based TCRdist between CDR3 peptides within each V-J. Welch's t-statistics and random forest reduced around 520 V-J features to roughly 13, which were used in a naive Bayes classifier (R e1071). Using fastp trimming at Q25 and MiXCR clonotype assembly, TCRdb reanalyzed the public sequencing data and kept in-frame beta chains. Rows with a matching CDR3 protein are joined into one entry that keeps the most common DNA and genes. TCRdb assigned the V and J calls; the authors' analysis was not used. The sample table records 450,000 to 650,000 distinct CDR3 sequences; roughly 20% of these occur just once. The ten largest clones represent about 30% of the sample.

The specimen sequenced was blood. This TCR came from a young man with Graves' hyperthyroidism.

CDR3 loop: CASSPRDRVAFF. The nucleotide sequence reads TGTGCCAGCTCACCACGGGACAGGGTAGCTTTCTTT. The chain is encoded by TRBV18 joined to TRBJ1-1; 9 middle bases align to TRBD1. Relative to germline, V is missing 1 base and J is missing 10 bases, with 1 base of the junction outside any gene match. From the germline V gene, CDR1 is KGHSH and CDR2 is LQKENI. Taken from cysteine to phenylalanine, the CDR3 has 12 residues. Only the CDR3 DNA stays, 36 bases, in frame from base 1.